Below are 5 T cell receptor beta chains sequenced from a single sample in a study of shared clonotypes between healthy human individuals. TCRdb's table, derived via immunoSEQ multiplex PCR, lists solely in-frame clones and lacks some. The table has a few million clones, about 92% seen once. Sequences were obtained from naive CD4+ T cells sorted from blood. Subset here: CD45RA+ positively selected. These receptors were obtained from a man between 18 and 29 years old in good health.

The sample holds one count of this clone. The chain joins TRBV10-3 to TRBJ2-3; D remains ambiguous. V shed 0 bases and J shed 3 bases, with 10 bases lying between them. This CDR3 contains 15 residues. Germline V CDR1 and CDR2: ENHRY, SYGVKD. The CDR3 DNA follows: TGTGCCATCAGTGAGTCAAGGCCCAAAACAGATACGCAGTATTTT. It translates to CAISESRPKTDTQYF.

This chain connects TRBV6-5 to TRBJ2-7; D is perhaps TRBD1 or TRBD2 (5 bases each). CDR1 and CDR2 (germline): MNHEY, SVGAGI. The CDR3 extends over 13 amino acids. V was pared by 1 base and J by 11 bases, with 15 bases between. CDR3 nucleotides: TGTGCCAGCAGTTACTTAACGGGGCTTGAGGAGTACTTC. Amino acids: CASSYLTGLEEYF.

Remarks on this clone: Different DNA sequences within this sample yield the same CDR3. This rearrangement joins TRBV29-1 to TRBJ2-3; tentatively, D is TRBD2 (6 bases). This CDR3 region has 13 residues. The germline V gene encodes CDR1 SQVTM and CDR2 ANQGSEA. Trimming stripped 3 bases from V and 0 bases from J, with 7 bases between. The CDR3 bases are TGCAGCGTTGATCGGGGGAGCACAGATACGCAGTATTTT. Encoded protein: CSVDRGSTDTQYF.

V and J are TRBV30 and TRBJ2-7; D possibly corresponds to TRBD2 (5 bases). Trimming pared 2 bases from V and 5 bases from J, leaving 10 bases between. There are 12 residues in the CDR3. In germline, CDR1 is GTSNPN, CDR2 SVGIG (reference sequence). CDR3 nucleotides: TGTGCCTGGAGTATGAGGGTTCACGAGCAGTACTTC. This gives the protein CAWSMRVHEQYF.

J is TRBJ1-1 and V is TRBV7-8, with a weak D call TRBD1 (5 bases). The CDR3 runs 13 residues. The ends were cut back, 6 bases at V and 4 bases at J, with 12 bases in the middle. The germline CDR1 and CDR2 sequences are SGHVS and FQNEAQ. The CDR3 loop is CASSVDGGTEAFF. The CDR3 DNA reads TGTGCCAGCAGTGTAGACGGGGGCACTGAAGCTTTCTTT.